This T cell receptor (beta chain) was recovered during a study of T cell responses to AZD1222 COVID-19 vaccine. The V end lost 4 bases, the J end lost 2 bases, and 16 bases lay between the germline ends. The CDR3 totals 16 residues. Germline CDR1 reads LGHDT; CDR2 reads YNNKEL (reference sequence). As for this clone: Its antigen is not known.

Using immunoSEQ multiplex PCR, the repertoire was profiled, and TCRdb retains in-frame clones only, with some absent. The sample records 95,000 to 150,000 clones, roughly nine tenths being singletons. Study findings and constraints: Recipients of AZD1222 seropositive at baseline numbered only 6 or 7. The study sampled repertoires only after the peak T cell response. The CD4 TCRs associated with vaccination extended across spike and predominated at 160-218 and 743-854. An increase in Spike-specific TCR breadth and depth was observed after two AZD1222 doses.

The source material was peripheral blood, sampled on day 0 of AZD1222 vaccination. The chain links TRBV3-1 (or the pseudogene TRBV3-2) to TRBJ2-3; D remains ambiguous. The receptor comes from an adult in good health. The CDR3 loop reads CASSPGRDWFTDTQYF. DNA for the CDR3: TGTGCCAGCAGCCCAGGAAGGGATTGGTTCACAGATACGCAGTATTTT.